This TCR beta chain stems from a study of cytomegalovirus exposure and HLA in healthy donors (dated by TCRdb to about 2017). A note on the overall study: In an earlier analysis of some 550 of the donors, approximately 300 Gb of sequence data and 100 million or so unique TCR beta sequences from about 190 million T cells were reported. Roughly 300 gigabases of sequencing data and roughly 81 million unique TCR sequences made up an early release that covered roughly 670 HLA-typed donors. Of the roughly 400 genotyped donors, less than 85% were placed in the genetic ancestry cluster associated with self-reported Caucasian donors. The study was designed to test whether signatures of past pathogen exposure could be identified by cataloging public T cell receptors. The T cell repertoires of under 700 subjects were profiled by immunosequencing and related to cytomegalovirus serostatus. A separate validation cohort of 90 to 150 different subjects was used in addition to the roughly 700-subject first cohort. The study combined high-throughput TCR immunosequencing, statistical association of individual TCRs with disease status, and machine learning to predict cytomegalovirus infection status. A later analysis re-analyzed previously published TCR beta repertoires from approximately 700 donors and added high-resolution HLA genotyping to study TCR occurrence patterns. The later analysis used no new phenotypic data to find candidate immune exposures, relying instead on TCR beta sequences and their occurrence across donors. An earlier analysis of around 580 of the donors used high-throughput TCR beta sequencing to judge whether each TCR beta V gene segment behaved as functional or pseudogenic. Alongside the repertoire data, information on donor age, sex, ethnicity and CMV serostatus was compiled. A later genetic analysis took genome-wide SNP genotypes for about 65% of the roughly 670 donors and used that subset as a discovery cohort. All discovery cohort repertoires had been generated on a single sequencing platform. Class I and class II HLA loci were covered by the typing at four-digit resolution. Typing coverage differed by locus: A, B, C, DRB1 and DQB1 were typed in about 620-640 donors, DQA1 in roughly 510, DPA1 in around 610, and DPB1 in about 450. About five DR-DQ haplotypes were treated as single units for association and clustering because of strong linkage in the cohort. Among about 390 genotyped donors of the cohort, an average of roughly 240,000 unique TCR beta nucleotide sequences were sequenced per donor, roughly 20% of them non-productive. The research as a whole found: HLA typing was unavailable for some donors at each locus, so association tests used only the typed subset. The study gave a list of about 160 TCR beta chains associated with cytomegalovirus. Roughly uniform sequencing depth across donors was assumed in presence/absence analyses, although this assumption may not hold. A later analysis found that most CMV-associated TCR beta chains appeared HLA-restricted, with HLA associations seemingly driven largely by CMV exposure. A cluster of highly shared sequence variants was judged likely to represent a technical artifact of the sequencing pipeline. Several of the top co-occurrence clusters appeared to be linked to parvovirus B19, influenza, CMV and Epstein-Barr virus, according to a later analysis. In a later analysis, TCR association rates were found to vary across HLA loci, with the most associated TCRs seen for DRB1 alleles and the fewest for HLA-C alleles. Only TCR beta chains were sequenced in this cohort, and the absence of alpha or paired-chain data limited detectable features. It was suggested by the authors that the approach could potentially be generalized to other disease states and immunological phenotypes. A later genetic analysis reported fewer N-insertions in productive TCRs among donors in an Asian-associated ancestry cluster than the roughly 700-donor mean. An earlier analysis of 587 of the donors showed that most TCR beta V segments appeared in productive rearrangements either about 87% or about 30% of the time, which broadly matched IMGT annotations. Assigning TCR associations to individual alleles was difficult when HLA alleles, especially DR and DQ, strongly co-occurred. Some IMGT-functional V segments, including TRBV6-2 and TRBV6-3, could not be told apart with the 87-base-pair reads, so those segments were excluded. The classifier was reported to diagnose cytomegalovirus status with high specificity and sensitivity in both the original cohort and the validation cohort. In a later analysis, HLA-associated TCR beta chains showed more clonal expansion and lower generation probabilities than non-associated chains that were equally common. Most TCR sequences were observed very rarely across donors, whereas some public TCRs were present in many individuals. In vitro tests confirmed that three of the cytomegalovirus-associated TCR beta chains recognize cytomegalovirus antigens. A further reported finding was that TCR beta sequences accurately predicted the HLA-A and HLA-B alleles for most subjects in the first cohort. Specific HLA alleles were associated with 16,951 TCR beta sequences at a false discovery rate of 0.05 in a later analysis. Immune exposure information for the cohort was limited to CMV serostatus. Over 15 rarely observed V segments, including chromosome 9 orphons, were excluded from the earlier analysis of just under 600 of the donors because counts were too low. A later genetic analysis associated a missense DCLRE1C variant with V-gene and J-gene trimming of TCR beta chains, and an independent cohort replicated the association. Linkage disequilibrium might explain the correlated functional status among segregating V segments, but an unknown experimental factor could not be ruled out.

In the germline V gene, CDR1 corresponds to MNHEY and CDR2 to SVGAGI. V drops 7 bases and J drops 0 bases, leaving 7 bases in between. The CDR3, from cysteine to phenylalanine, totals 13 residues. The retained sequence is limited to the CDR3, 39 bases, with the frame set at the first base. In total, roughly 670 healthy bone marrow donors made up the cohort. Cohort members were all nominally healthy when sampled, although unrecorded immune exposures were likely present. The donor was CMV seropositive and belonged to the group of around 300 seropositive cohort members. Every donor gave a peripheral blood sample, and the peripheral blood mononuclear cells from that sample were used for TCR beta sequencing. The Qiagen DNeasy Blood Extraction Kit was used to extract genomic DNA from the blood cell samples. The library was obtained by the immunoSEQ multiplex PCR assay. The multiplex PCR relied on a mix of 60 forward primers for TCR Vbeta segments and 13 reverse primers for TCR Jbeta segments. A multiplex PCR assay on genomic DNA amplified the CDR3 region of rearranged TCR beta genes. The amplified TCR beta libraries were sequenced on the Illumina HiSeq System as 87-base-pair reads. Turning to the authors' computational methods: In a later analysis, roughly 80 million unique TCR beta chains were counted across the approximately 640 repertoires, and roughly 11 million of these chains were shared by at least two donors. Raw reads were error-corrected and collapsed into unique sequences with a nearest-neighbor algorithm that merged closely related sequences to remove PCR and sequencing errors. CDR3 sequences were aligned to IMGT reference sequences to assign V, D and J gene segments. For a sequence to be retained, a match of at least six nucleotides to both a V gene segment and a J gene segment was required. Rearrangements were classified as productive when the CDR3 lacked stop codons and remained in frame with V and J, and all other rearrangements were classified as non-productive. Following IMGT convention, CDR3 was defined as the stretch from the second conserved V-encoded cysteine up to the conserved J-encoded phenylalanine. Sequences without an unambiguous match to a single V gene segment were excluded from the earlier analysis of 500 to 700 of the donors. In an earlier analysis of more than 500 of the donors, a V segment was called functional when productive rearrangements were above 56.7%, and segregating when the standard deviation between donors exceeded 5%. To diagnose cytomegalovirus status from the catalog of TCR beta chain sequences, a statistical classification framework was built. V and J gene assignment, in a later analysis, came from comparing TCR nucleotide sequences with IMGT/GENE-DB human TR gene sequences. The TCRdist pipeline was used in a later analysis to assign CDR3 sequences and most-parsimonious VDJ recombination scenarios. In a later analysis, each TCR beta chain was defined by its CDR3 amino acid sequence together with its V-gene family, and reads lacking a unique V-gene family were excluded. A later analysis removed 600 or so highly shared, low-generation-probability nucleotide sequences to deal with suspected cross-contamination and a sequencing artifact. For each public chain, a later analysis derived a clonal expansion index from normalized ranks of inferred template counts within each repertoire. A later analysis computed generation probabilities with a VDJ recombination model fitted to out-of-frame rearrangements, and checked the results against IGoR. Hypergeometric tests were used in a later analysis to score TCR-TCR, TCR-HLA and TCR-CMV co-occurrence, with a repertoire-size bias correction applied to the TCR pairs. A later analysis estimated false discovery rates by permuting HLA or CMV assignments 20 times. In a later analysis, co-occurring TCRs were grouped using DBSCAN, with TCRdist sequence similarity added in when clustering inside HLA-allele-positive subsets. Co-occurrence clustering excluded repertoires with fewer than 30,000 or more than 120,000 public chains, plus five with anomalous nucleotide sharing. The table was pulled from immuneACCESS by TCRdb, which kept in-frame rearrangements only. Such tables lose some clones; where checked, under half of the loss comes from unresolved V genes, and the rest has no known cause. V and J calls and clone size are given by that table; D and trimming were obtained from the DNA. Here the sample has about 160,000 clones; approximately 72% occur a single time. 7.1% of the sample rests with the top ten.

This clone was observed a few times. Its antigen remains undetermined. Base qualities were left out, and no much larger clone turns up one base away. Recombination joined TRBV6-5 with TRBJ1-3; too little of a D gene remains to name it. The TCR was taken from a man aged 35-49 years in good health and CMV-seropositive. Sequenced: PBMCs. CDR3 loop: CASKESSGNTIYF. The nucleotides read TGTGCCAGCAAGGAGAGCTCTGGAAACACCATATATTTT.